This record covers a single T cell receptor beta chain. Its antigen remains unknown. The entry originates in a study of T cell responses to AZD1222 COVID-19 vaccine. CDR1 is SGHTA and CDR2 is FQGNSA in the germline V gene. V was clipped by 5 bases and J by 8 bases, with 13 bases between them. This CDR3 has 13 amino acids. Study-wide findings and caveats: Close to half of spike-specific TCRs reportedly recognize unmutated variant regions. Clonal diversity was possibly underestimated, and white British individuals and females predominated among donors. CD4 TCRs linked to vaccination spanned spike, dominating at 160-218 and 743-854.

The table came from immunoSEQ multiplex PCR; TCRdb's copy has only in-frame clones and leaves some out. The sample shows more than 100,000 clones, approximately 90% of them seen only once. The receptor was derived from an adult in good health. Sequencing was performed on peripheral blood, taken on day 0 of AZD1222 vaccination. The chain is built from TRBV7-2 and TRBJ2-4, with a possible D match to TRBD2 (6 bases). The CDR3 nucleotides read TGTGCCAGCAGCCGCCCGGGGAGGTACATTCAGTACTTC. The encoded protein is CASSRPGRYIQYF.